Listed below are T cell receptor beta chains from one sample, sequenced in a study of shared clonotypes between healthy human individuals. Profiled with immunoSEQ multiplex PCR; TCRdb holds only in-frame clones, not every one. This sample has some 2,100,000 clones, with approximately 95% found just once. The sample consisted of naive CD4+ T cells sorted from blood. Receptor source: a man between 18 and 35 years old in good health. CDR3s include the opening cysteine and the closing phenylalanine or tryptophan. D genes are given only for firm matches. Expanded clones get a size class; other rows say once, few or many, or leave the size out.

D,J,size,V,DNA,CDR3
-,TRBJ1-2,-,TRBV5-5,TGTGCCAGCAGCTTGGTCCCTTCTAACTATGGCTACACCTTC,CASSLVPSNYGYTF
-,TRBJ2-2,-,TRBV19,TGTGCCAGTAGTATTATGGGGGGCACCGGGGAGCTGTTTTTT,CASSIMGGTGELFF
-,TRBJ2-3,-,TRBV11-3,TGTGCCAGCAGCCAGAGGACCCTGGGGGGAGGCACAGATACGCAGTATTTT,CASSQRTLGGGTDTQYF
TRBD2,TRBJ2-1,-,TRBV30,TGTGCCTGGAGTGACGGGAGGACCGATGAGCAGTTCTTC,CAWSDGRTDEQFF
TRBD1,TRBJ1-4,-,TRBV2,TGTGCCAGCAGGACAGGGATTAGTGAAAAACTGTTTTTT,CASRTGISEKLFF
-,TRBJ2-5,once,TRBV15,TGTGCCACCAGCAGAGGTAACGTTCAAGAGACCCAGTACTTC,CATSRGNVQETQYF
-,TRBJ2-5,-,TRBV2,TGTGCCAGCAGTGACTTAGGCGGCAGGGAGACCCAGTACTTC,CASSDLGGRETQYF
TRBD1,TRBJ1-2,-,TRBV6-5,TGTGCCAGCAGCCGAGGACAGGGGAACTATGGCTACACCTTC,CASSRGQGNYGYTF
-,TRBJ2-1,-,TRBV23-1,TGCGCCAGCAGTCACCCCGGTAAGGCTCCTCACAATGAGCAGTTCTTC,CASSHPGKAPHNEQFF
-,TRBJ2-2,-,TRBV19,TGTGCCAGTAGTATAGATGGGGTTTCCGGGGAGCTGTTTTTT,CASSIDGVSGELFF
TRBD2,TRBJ2-5,-,TRBV30,TGTGCCTGGAGCCCCGGTCTAGCGGGGGTGAGGATGGGGGAGACCCAGTACTTC,CAWSPGLAGVRMGETQYF
-,TRBJ1-3,-,TRBV5-1,TGCGCCAGCAGCCGTCAGGGCTTCTCTGGAAACACCATATATTTT,CASSRQGFSGNTIYF
TRBD1,TRBJ2-7,-,TRBV6-1,TGTGCCACGGGGAGGACAGGGGGTTACGAGCAGTACTTC,CATGRTGGYEQYF
-,TRBJ2-2,-,TRBV27,TGTGCCAGCAGTTTAGGACCCGGGGAGCTGTTTTTT,CASSLGPGELFF
TRBD1,TRBJ2-2,-,TRBV30,TGTGCCTGGAGGTCCCCGGACAGGGGGAATTCCGGGGAGCTGTTTTTT,CAWRSPDRGNSGELFF
-,TRBJ1-2,-,TRBV19,TGTGCCAGTAGACCCATGAGCAGCGGTTATGGCTACACCTTC,CASRPMSSGYGYTF
-,TRBJ1-4,-,TRBV6-1,TGTGCCAGCAGTGAACCGGGGGGCTGGGGGTATAAGGAAAAACTGTTTTTT,CASSEPGGWGYKEKLFF
TRBD1,TRBJ2-4,-,TRBV7-2,TGTGCCAGCAGCTTCTGGGGACAGGGGGCCGTGGCAGCCAAAAACATTCAGTACTTC,CASSFWGQGAVAAKNIQYF
-,TRBJ1-1,-,TRBV5-6,TGTGCCAGCAGCTTATGGGTGAAGGTTTTCACTGAAGCTTTCTTT,CASSLWVKVFTEAFF
-,TRBJ2-2,-,TRBV6-1,TGTGCCAGCTTGGGGATAGCGAACACCGGGGAGCTGTTTTTT,CASLGIANTGELFF
-,TRBJ2-7,-,TRBV30,TGTGCCTGGAGTGGGAGGGGCGAGCAGTACTTC,CAWSGRGEQYF
TRBD1,TRBJ1-2,-,TRBV30,TGTGCCGGGACAGGGGGTATCCTTGGCTACACCTTC,CAGTGGILGYTF
TRBD1,TRBJ1-2,-,TRBV25-1,TGTGCCAGCAGCACAGGGGGGGTGGGAGGCTACACCTTC,CASSTGGVGGYTF
TRBD1,TRBJ2-5,-,TRBV5-1,TGCGCCAGCAGCTTAGACAGGGGAGGAGAGACCCAGTACTTC,CASSLDRGGETQYF
TRBD2,TRBJ2-5,once,TRBV6-5,TGTGCCAGCAGTGACGGACTAGTCAGAAAGACCCAGTACTTC,CASSDGLVRKTQYF
-,TRBJ1-2,-,TRBV25-1,TGTGCCAGCAGTTCGACAGGACCGCAAGGCTACACCTTC,CASSSTGPQGYTF
-,TRBJ2-1,-,TRBV9,TGTGCCAGCAGCGCCGTGAGTAGCGGCCTCTCCTACAATGAGCAGTTCTTC,CASSAVSSGLSYNEQFF
-,TRBJ2-7,-,TRBV21-1,TGTGCCAGCAGCTACACAATCTACGAGCAGTACTTC,CASSYTIYEQYF
TRBD2,TRBJ2-5,-,TRBV5-4,TGTGCCAGCAGCTTGGAGTTCCAGCGGGGGGGAAAAGAGACCCAGTACTTC,CASSLEFQRGGKETQYF
-,TRBJ2-2,-,TRBV18,TGTGCCAGCTCACCACGGCAGGGCTTGAACACCGGGGAGCTGTTTTTT,CASSPRQGLNTGELFF
TRBD1,TRBJ1-1,-,TRBV5-1,TGCGCCAGCAGCTTAGGACAGGAGAACACTGAAGCTTTCTTT,CASSLGQENTEAFF
TRBD2,TRBJ2-7,-,TRBV6-5,TGTGCCAGCAGACTAGCGGGGACCTACGAGCAGTACTTC,CASRLAGTYEQYF
-,TRBJ1-2,-,TRBV28,TGTGCCAGCAGTTTGGCCGCGCGGGGGCGCTACAACTATGGCTACACCTTC,CASSLAARGRYNYGYTF
TRBD2,TRBJ2-1,-,TRBV18,TGTGCCAGCTCACCACGACTAGCGGAAACCTCCTACAATGAGCAGTTCTTC,CASSPRLAETSYNEQFF
-,TRBJ1-1,-,TRBV7-9,TGTGCCAGCAGCTTCCGACAGGTTAACACTGAAGCTTTCTTT,CASSFRQVNTEAFF
TRBD1,TRBJ1-2,-,TRBV27,TGTGCCAGCAGTCATAACAGGGGCGCTAACTATGGCTACACCTTC,CASSHNRGANYGYTF
-,TRBJ1-5,-,TRBV5-4,TGTGCCAGCAGCTTGGAGGCAGATAGCAATCAGCCCCAGCATTTT,CASSLEADSNQPQHF
-,TRBJ2-3,-,TRBV4-2,TGTGCCAGCAGCCAAGGTCGCGAGGCTAGCACAGATACGCAGTATTTT,CASSQGREASTDTQYF
-,TRBJ1-4,-,TRBV18,TGTGCCAGCTCACCCCCGGGACCTGAAAAACTGTTTTTT,CASSPPGPEKLFF
-,TRBJ1-2,-,TRBV7-9,TGTGCCAGCAGCTTAGCAACAGGTTCGTTCTATGGCTACACCTTC,CASSLATGSFYGYTF
TRBD1,TRBJ1-2,-,TRBV28,TGTGCCAGCAGTAGGACAGGATTCACCCCCTATGGCTACACCTTC,CASSRTGFTPYGYTF
-,TRBJ2-7,once,TRBV30,TGTGCCTGGAGTCTGACTCTGGGGCAGCAGAACGAGCAGTACTTC,CAWSLTLGQQNEQYF
TRBD2,TRBJ2-7,-,TRBV25-1,TGTGCCAGCAGGGCTAGCGGGGGTATCTACGAGCAGTACTTC,CASRASGGIYEQYF
-,TRBJ2-3,-,TRBV5-4,TGTGCCAGCAGCTTGGTTAAGGGATACACAGATACGCAGTATTTT,CASSLVKGYTDTQYF
-,TRBJ2-1,-,TRBV2,TGTGCCAGCAGTGATCCCCCTGGAGGGAAGAGCTCCTACAATGAGCAGTTCTTC,CASSDPPGGKSSYNEQFF
-,TRBJ2-5,-,TRBV5-7,TGTGCCAGCAGCTTGAAGACGGGTCGGGATGTCCAAGAGACCCAGTACTTC,CASSLKTGRDVQETQYF
-,TRBJ1-4,-,TRBV5-1,TGCGCCAGCAGCTTGGCCCAATATGAGGGGGAAAAACTGTTTTTT,CASSLAQYEGEKLFF
-,TRBJ2-7,-,TRBV6-5,TGTGCCAGCAGACCGGGACTGGTGAGCTCCTACGAGCAGTACTTC,CASRPGLVSSYEQYF
TRBD1,TRBJ2-3,once,TRBV18,TGTGCCAGCTCACCATTCCCCGGGACAGCGACAGATACGCAGTATTTT,CASSPFPGTATDTQYF
-,TRBJ1-2,-,TRBV7-2,TGTGCCAGCAGCCTGGACAGACTTAACTATGGCTACACCTTC,CASSLDRLNYGYTF
TRBD1,TRBJ1-4,-,TRBV9,TGTGCCAGCAGCGAGGGGACAGGGAGAGAAAAACTGTTTTTT,CASSEGTGREKLFF
-,TRBJ2-6,-,TRBV6-1,TGTGCCAGCAGGACAGGCGCCTCTGGGGCCAACGTCCTGACTTTC,CASRTGASGANVLTF
TRBD1,TRBJ1-1,-,TRBV30,TGTGCCTGGAGTGACACTGGGACAGGGCAAACTGAAGCTTTCTTT,CAWSDTGTGQTEAFF
-,TRBJ2-3,-,TRBV9,TGTGCCAGCAGCCCCCGAGTTACGAGTTCAGATACGCAGTATTTT,CASSPRVTSSDTQYF
-,TRBJ1-1,-,TRBV7-2,TGTGCCAGCAGCTTAGGACCTATCCTCACTGAAGCTTTCTTT,CASSLGPILTEAFF
TRBD1,TRBJ1-5,-,TRBV6-6,TGTGCCAGCAGGGATGACAGGGGTAGCAATCAGCCCCAGCATTTT,CASRDDRGSNQPQHF
-,TRBJ2-5,-,TRBV4-1,TGCGCCAGCAGCCAAGGGGTCCTCCAAGAGACCCAGTACTTC,CASSQGVLQETQYF
-,TRBJ1-6,-,TRBV2,TGTGCCAGCAGCCCCAGCACAGGAAATAATTCACCCCTCCACTTT,CASSPSTGNNSPLHF
-,TRBJ2-7,once,TRBV6-6,TGTGCCAGCACTCCAGGGGGGGGTGGATACGAGCAGTACTTC,CASTPGGGGYEQYF
TRBD2,TRBJ2-7,-,TRBV19,TGTGCCAGTAGTATTCTAGCGGGAGGGGCCTACGAGCAGTACTTC,CASSILAGGAYEQYF